These 31 T cell receptor beta chains share one sample of origin, sequenced in a study of control samples from healthy donors and cancer patients. Assay: immunoSEQ multiplex PCR; the TCRdb copy retains only in-frame clones and omits some. The sample carries about 77,000 clones, around 94% recorded once. The sequenced sample consisted of blood. The receptor source for this set is an older woman in good health.

The chain uses TRBV18 and TRBJ1-1; 11 nucleotides align to TRBD1. Germline CDR1 KGHSH, CDR2 LQKENI. V gave up 1 base and J gave up 5 bases; unmatched junction bases: 9. The CDR3 has 17 amino acids. CDR3 nucleotides: TGTGCCAGCTCACCACGGACAGGGGGCGGGGTTAGGACTGAAGCTTTCTTT. Protein: CASSPRTGGGVRTEAFF.

The genes are TRBV30 and TRBJ2-2; D unclear. This CDR3 spans 14 amino acids. Germline V gene lookup returns CDR1 GTSNPN and CDR2 SVGIG (reference sequence). V lost 5 bases and J lost 5, with 15 bases in between. The chain's CDR3 is CAWRPTRRTGELFF. The CDR3 coding sequence is TGTGCCTGGCGCCCGACCCGGCGGACCGGGGAGCTGTTTTTT.

The chain couples TRBV3-1 (or the pseudogene TRBV3-2) to TRBJ2-7; D unresolved. Looked up from germline, CDR1 is LGHDT and CDR2 is YNNKEL (reference sequence). Trimming stripped 1 base from V and 3 bases from J, with 10 bases between. This CDR3 contains 14 residues. The chain's CDR3 is CASSQVGNNYEQYF. The CDR3 DNA is TGTGCCAGCAGCCAAGTAGGTAATAACTACGAGCAGTACTTC.

This clone appeared once. The gene calls are TRBV7-9 and TRBJ1-2; 7 nucleotides agree with TRBD1. CDR1 SEHNR and CDR2 FQNEAQ come from the germline V gene (reference sequence). The CDR3 sequence is 17 residues long. V was clipped by 6 bases and J by 0 bases; unmatched bases: 13. The CDR3, as DNA: TGTGCCAGCAGTCCGACAGGGTCAGCCCCAACTAACTATGGCTACACCTTC. Its translation is CASSPTGSAPTNYGYTF.

The chain couples TRBV28 to TRBJ2-2, with D uncertain. V lost 7 bases, J lost 2 bases, and 8 bases lay in between. CDR3 length: 13 residues. The V gene's germline CDR1 is MDHEN and CDR2 SYDVKM. CDR3: CASTLHNTGELFF. CDR3 nucleotides: TGTGCCAGCACCCTCCACAACACCGGGGAGCTGTTTTTT. The variable domain in full, with the rest retrieved from reference TRBV28 and TRBJ2-2, is DVKVTQSSRYLVKRTGEKVFLECVQDMDHENMFWYRQDPGLGLRLIYFSYDVKMKEKGDIPEGYSVSREKKERFSLILESASTNQTSMYLCASTLHNTGELFFGEGSRLTVL.

The chain links TRBV29-1 to TRBJ2-5; TRBD2 matches at 7 bases. CDR1 and CDR2 from the germline V gene are SQVTM and ANQGSEA. CDR3 length: 13 residues. Germline trimming cut 4 bases from V and 2 bases from J; bases unmatched to any gene: 4. The CDR3 DNA reads TGCAGCGTTGTAAGGGGAGGGCAAGAGACCCAGTACTTC. Its protein product is CSVVRGGQETQYF.

A single count supports this clone. The gene calls are TRBV5-6 and TRBJ2-7; maybe TRBD1 (6 bases). Germline V CDR1 and CDR2: SGHDT, YYEEEE. V lost 0 bases and J 1 base, leaving 17 bases between the germline ends. The CDR3 consists of 17 residues. CDR3 amino acids: CASSLGITGTPSYEQYF. For the CDR3, the DNA is TGTGCCAGCAGCTTGGGGATAACCGGGACACCTTCCTACGAGCAGTACTTC.

The chain uses TRBV24-1 and TRBJ1-1; no reliable D call. The CDR3 spans 13 residues. Deletions cut 2 bases from V and 7 bases from J, with 10 bases between. CDR1 and CDR2 (germline): KGHDR, SFDVKD. Here the CDR3 DNA reads TGTGCCACCAGTGATTCCTCAACGGATGAAGCTTTCTTT. Translation: CATSDSSTDEAFF.

The genes are TRBV7-9 and TRBJ1-1; TRBD1 might be the D (6 bases). The CDR3 contains 16 residues. The V gene's germline CDR1 is SEHNR and CDR2 FQNEAQ (reference sequence). V lost 1 base and J lost 5, with 17 bases in between. CDR3 loop: CASSLDRAGARTEAFF. In DNA form, the CDR3 reads TGTGCCAGCAGCTTAGATCGGGCGGGGGCCCGGACTGAAGCTTTCTTT.

The V and J genes are TRBV10-1 and TRBJ1-1; D is uncertain. The germline V gene has CDR1 WNHNN and CDR2 SYGVQD (reference sequence). CDR3 length: 15 amino acids. V lost 0 bases, J lost 7 bases, and 15 bases lay in between. The CDR3 spells CASSESKGLKGEAFF. CDR3 DNA: TGCGCCAGCAGTGAGTCGAAAGGGTTAAAGGGTGAAGCTTTCTTT.

This rearrangement joins TRBV21-1 to TRBJ1-1; TRBD1 is taken as the D call from the table, unchecked against the DNA. TRBV21-1 is annotated as a pseudogene. This CDR3 region has 15 residues. CDR3 sequence reads: CASSKGLQQNTEAFF. CDR3 DNA sequence: TGTGCCAGCAGCAAAGGCCTTCAACAGAACACTGAAGCTTTCTTT.

The rearrangement links TRBV27 to TRBJ2-7; 7 nucleotides agree with TRBD2. The CDR3 extends over 16 amino acids. J was trimmed by 5 bases and V by 3 bases; bases with no gene match: 13. The germline V gene has CDR1 MNHEY and CDR2 SMNVEV (reference sequence). Here the CDR3 DNA reads TGTGCCAGCAGTTTTCGTGGCGCGGCGGGAGCTCACGAGCAGTACTTC. It codes for CASSFRGAAGAHEQYF.

The chain has TRBV30 and TRBJ2-7; the D gene is possibly TRBD1 (5 bases). Germline-derived CDR1 and CDR2 are GTSNPN and SVGIG (reference sequence). CDR3 length: 13 amino acids. With 6 bases removed from V and 2 bases from J, the gap between germline ends came to 14 bases. The CDR3 DNA sequence: TGTGCCTGTCAAGGACACGGAACCTACGAGCAGTACTTC. This encodes CACQGHGTYEQYF.

The chain carries TRBV2 and TRBJ2-1; the D gene could be TRBD1 or TRBD2 (5 bases each). Trimming cost V 8 bases and J 7 bases, with 15 bases left between them. The germline V gene has CDR1 SNHLY and CDR2 FYNNEI. The CDR3 loop spans 13 amino acids. The CDR3 spells CASPPPGSNEQFF. The CDR3 DNA sequence: TGTGCCAGCCCCCCGCCAGGGAGTAATGAGCAGTTCTTC.

The CDR3 sequence: CASSEYTYTEAFF. The CDR3 region has the DNA TGTGCCAGCAGTGAATACACTTACACTGAAGCTTTCTTT. The V call is TRBV6-1, the J call TRBJ1-1; D gene ambiguous. Trimming took 2 bases from V and 3 from J, leaving 7 bases between them. The CDR3 spans 13 residues. CDR1 MNHNS and CDR2 SASEGT come from the germline V gene.

This clone was recorded once. This chain uses TRBV29-1 with TRBJ2-3, with 8 bases aligning to TRBD1. This CDR3 has 13 residues. The germline CDR1 and CDR2 sequences are SQVTM and ANQGSEA. Trimming took 8 bases from V and 6 from J; bases not matched to a gene: 10. The CDR3 sequence is CSSWTGTFDTQYF. The CDR3 coding sequence is TGCAGCTCCTGGACAGGGACGTTTGATACGCAGTATTTT.

The chain carries TRBV6-2 or TRBV6-3 and TRBJ2-1; D is unclear. V shed 5 bases and J shed 8 bases, with 13 bases lying between them. Looked up from germline, CDR1 is MNHEY and CDR2 is SVGEGT. The CDR3 contains 13 residues. The CDR3 reads CASSHRIGYEQFF. For the CDR3, the DNA is TGTGCCAGCAGTCACCGCATCGGTTATGAGCAGTTCTTC.

V is TRBV4-2 and J is TRBJ2-3; D not certain. The CDR3 is 17 residues long. Looked up from germline, CDR1 is LGHNA and CDR2 is YNFKEQ. Trimming removed 0 bases from V and 1 base from J, with 14 bases in between. CDR3 in DNA: TGTGCCAGCAGCCAAGATTGGAAGACCTTCGGCACAGATACGCAGTATTTT. Amino acid sequence: CASSQDWKTFGTDTQYF.

The V call is TRBV2, the J call TRBJ1-1; no clear D. Trimming stripped 10 bases from V and 5 bases from J, with 20 bases between. Per the germline V gene, CDR1 is SNHLY and CDR2 is FYNNEI. The CDR3 totals 14 residues. This CDR3 reads CATNLGTGRTEAFF. In nucleotides, the CDR3 is TGTGCCACAAACCTCGGAACTGGGCGGACTGAAGCTTTCTTT.

The gene calls are TRBV4-2 and TRBJ2-7; no firm D call. V lost 0 bases and J lost 6, with 9 bases in between. Germline V gene sequence: CDR1 LGHNA, CDR2 YNFKEQ. This CDR3 region has 13 residues. The CDR3 nucleotides are TGTGCCAGCAGCCAAGATGCCCAGCGCGAGCAGTACTTC. It encodes CASSQDAQREQYF.

V gene TRBV10-1 combines with J gene TRBJ2-1; 8 nucleotides align to TRBD1. This CDR3 spans 13 amino acids. V was pared by 2 bases and J by 7 bases, with 1 base of the junction left unmatched. Germline-derived CDR1 and CDR2 are WNHNN and SYGVQD (reference sequence). CDR3 sequence: CASSENRGNEQFF. For the CDR3, the DNA is TGCGCCAGCAGTGAGAACAGGGGGAATGAGCAGTTCTTC.

The chain has TRBV7-8 and TRBJ2-2, with 9 bases identical to TRBD1. V lost 6 bases to trimming and J lost 5 bases; unmatched junction nucleotides: 7. Looked up from germline, CDR1 is SGHVS and CDR2 is FQNEAQ. This CDR3 has 15 amino acids. The CDR3 reads CASSRQGVVTGELFF. The CDR3 bases are TGTGCCAGCAGTCGACAGGGGGTCGTGACCGGGGAGCTGTTTTTT.

CDR3 nucleotides: TGTGCCAGCAGCTTTCAGGGCGCTAACTATGGCTACACCTTC. This codes for CASSFQGANYGYTF. The V call is TRBV7-2, the J call TRBJ1-2; maybe TRBD1 (5 bases). With 3 bases removed from V and 0 bases from J, the gap between germline ends came to 8 bases. Germline assignment: CDR1 SGHTA and CDR2 FQGNSA. The CDR3 covers 14 residues. Drawing the rest from reference TRBV7-2 and TRBJ1-2, the complete variable domain is GAGVSQSPSNKVTEKGKDVELRCDPISGHTALYWYRQSLGQGLEFLIYFQGNSAPDKSGLPSDRFSAERTGGSVSTLTIQRTQQEDSAVYLCASSFQGANYGYTFGSGTRLTVV.

The chain links TRBV29-1 to TRBJ2-2, with D hard to call. The CDR3 contains 11 residues. V was shortened by 7 bases and J by 3 bases, with 6 bases between the two germline ends. From germline, CDR1 is SQVTM and CDR2 ANQGSEA. The CDR3 bases are TGCAGCGGCCGCCACACCGGGGAGCTGTTTTTT. Its protein is CSGRHTGELFF.

In its sample, this clone was seen once. The chain carries TRBV6-5 and TRBJ1-3; no firm D call. The CDR3 is 16 residues long. Germline CDR1 is MNHEY and CDR2 is SVGAGI. Trimming removed 4 bases at V and 0 bases at J, with 13 bases between. The CDR3 DNA sequence: TGTGCCAGCAGTTTTAGTACATCCAGCTCTGGAAACACCATATATTTT. This codes for CASSFSTSSSGNTIYF.

The chain recombines TRBV29-1 with TRBJ2-3; 8 bases map to TRBD2. This CDR3 is built from 18 residues. The V gene's germline CDR1 is SQVTM and CDR2 ANQGSEA. With V trimmed by 0 bases and J by 5 bases, 16 bases remained unmatched. Written as DNA, the CDR3 is TGCAGCGTTGAAGATCTAACCCTTACTAGCGGCCGGGTAGATACGCAGTATTTT. Its translation is CSVEDLTLTSGRVDTQYF.

The chain is built from TRBV24-1 and TRBJ1-2; 11 positions agree with TRBD1. Germline loops: CDR1 KGHDR, CDR2 SFDVKD. The CDR3 runs to 18 residues. V gave up 7 bases and J gave up 3 bases; unmatched junction bases: 15. The CDR3 region has the DNA TGTGCCACCAGCGGCGGCCCCGGGACAGGGGGTATCGACTATGGCTACACCTTC. As protein: CATSGGPGTGGIDYGYTF.

The chain employs TRBV7-8 and TRBJ2-1; 9 bases align to TRBD2. This CDR3 is 13 amino acids long. V was clipped by 7 bases and J by 8 bases; unmatched bases: 6. Germline-derived CDR1 and CDR2 are SGHVS and FQNEAQ. The CDR3 loop is CASTRGREYEQFF. DNA for the CDR3: TGTGCCAGCACCCGCGGGAGGGAATATGAGCAGTTCTTC.

The chain couples TRBV4-1 to TRBJ2-1; the match to TRBD2 covers 16 bases. V lost 3 bases and J lost 2; bases outside the gene matches: 4. Germline V gene lookup returns CDR1 MGHRA and CDR2 YSYEKL. The CDR3 contains 18 residues. The CDR3 sequence: CASSQGLAGGPPYNEQFF. In DNA form, the CDR3 reads TGCGCCAGCAGCCAGGGACTAGCGGGAGGGCCCCCCTACAATGAGCAGTTCTTC.

The J gene is TRBJ1-6, the V gene TRBV3-1 (or the pseudogene TRBV3-2); TRBD1 matches 9 bases. With 6 bases clipped from V and 6 bases from J, the junction kept 3 bases outside the gene matches. Germline assignment: CDR1 LGHDT and CDR2 YNNKEL (reference sequence). There are 14 residues in the CDR3. The CDR3 DNA sequence: TGTGCCAGCAGTCCGACAGGGGGTAATTCACCCCTCCACTTT. As protein: CASSPTGGNSPLHF.

The chain combines TRBV4-2 with TRBJ1-2, with D perhaps TRBD1 (5 bases). In germline, CDR1 is LGHNA, CDR2 YNFKEQ. Trimming removed 4 bases at V and 3 bases at J, with 9 bases between. The CDR3 is 13 residues long. For the CDR3, the DNA is TGTGCCAGCAGCCCGAAGACAGACTATGGCTACACCTTC. It is translated as CASSPKTDYGYTF.